Listed below are T cell receptor beta chains from one sample, sequenced in a study of human T cells and chemical hapten exposure. TCRdb re-called the RACE reads with MiXCR, one entry per CDR3 protein. Counted here are about 82,000 distinct CDR3 sequences, over 10% occurring once; the ten biggest clones make up around 5.8%. The sample here was whole blood, taken in connection with sensitization to the hapten diphenylcyclopropenone (DPC). These receptors originate from a woman between 45 and 65 years old with alopecia areata. Some clones in this sample may be carry-over from other donors' samples. The CDR3 runs from the conserved cysteine through the conserved F or W. D genes are given only for firm matches. Where a row states a size, it is once, few, many or the class of an expanded clone; other rows omit it.

V	J	length	size	D	DNA	CDR3
TRBV12-3/TRBV12-4	TRBJ2-7	15	NA	NA	TGTGCCAGCAGTTTGTACGGATCCAACTCCTACGAGCAGTACTTC	CASSLYGSNSYEQYF
TRBV3-1	TRBJ2-7	17	few	TRBD2	TGTGCCAGCAGCCAAGTCACTGTACTAGCGGGACGTAACGAGCAGTACTTC	CASSQVTVLAGRNEQYF
TRBV29-1	TRBJ2-2	14	NA	NA	TGCAGCGTTGAATGGGGCCGGATGGCCGGGGAGCTGTTTTTT	CSVEWGRMAGELFF
TRBV6-5	TRBJ2-1	13	few	NA	TGTGCCAGCAGTTACTTTATGAGAAATGAGCAGTTCTTC	CASSYFMRNEQFF
TRBV29-1	TRBJ1-1	14	NA	TRBD1	TGCAGCGTCCGATTGCGGACAGGGCTTCGGAAAGCTTTCTTT	CSVRLRTGLRKAFF
TRBV3-1	TRBJ2-7	15	NA	TRBD1	TGTGCCAGCAGCCAACCCGCGGGACAGGGCTACGAGCAGTACTTC	CASSQPAGQGYEQYF
TRBV6-5	TRBJ1-2	15	many	NA	TGTGCCAGCAGTTCGTGGCGGATGGAGGCGTGGGGCTACACCTTC	CASSSWRMEAWGYTF
TRBV5-1	TRBJ2-3	18	NA	TRBD1	TGCGCCAGCAGCCCGGAGACAGGGGGCGTTTCCCGCACAGATACGCAGTATTTT	CASSPETGGVSRTDTQYF
TRBV5-1	TRBJ1-5	13	NA	NA	TGCGCCAGCAGTTGGGGGGGCGGACAGCCCCAGCATTTT	CASSWGGGQPQHF
TRBV2	TRBJ2-7	15	NA	TRBD1	TGTGCCAGCAGATTTACAGCGACAGGGGGAAACGAGCAGTACTTC	CASRFTATGGNEQYF
TRBV2	TRBJ2-5	11	NA	NA	TGTGCCAGCTCGACAGAAGAGACCCAGTACTTC	CASSTEETQYF
TRBV7-9	TRBJ1-1	14	NA	TRBD1	TGTGCCAGCAGCCCAGGGGGATTGGGCACTGAAGCTTTCTTT	CASSPGGLGTEAFF
TRBV20-1	TRBJ1-1	13	few	TRBD1	TGCAGTGCTTCGGGACAGGCGAACACTGAAGCTTTCTTT	CSASGQANTEAFF
TRBV10-1	TRBJ2-7	16	many	TRBD2	TGCGCCAGCAGTGAGGGAGGGCTAGCGGAGAACTACGAGCAGTACTTC	CASSEGGLAENYEQYF
TRBV15	TRBJ2-2	17	many	TRBD1	TGTGCCACCAGCAGAGATCTTCGCGAGGGGGCAGCCGGGGAGCTGTTTTTT	CATSRDLREGAAGELFF
TRBV2	TRBJ2-6	15	NA	NA	TGTGCCAGCAGTGAAAGGGAAACTGGGGCCAACGTCCTGACTTTC	CASSERETGANVLTF